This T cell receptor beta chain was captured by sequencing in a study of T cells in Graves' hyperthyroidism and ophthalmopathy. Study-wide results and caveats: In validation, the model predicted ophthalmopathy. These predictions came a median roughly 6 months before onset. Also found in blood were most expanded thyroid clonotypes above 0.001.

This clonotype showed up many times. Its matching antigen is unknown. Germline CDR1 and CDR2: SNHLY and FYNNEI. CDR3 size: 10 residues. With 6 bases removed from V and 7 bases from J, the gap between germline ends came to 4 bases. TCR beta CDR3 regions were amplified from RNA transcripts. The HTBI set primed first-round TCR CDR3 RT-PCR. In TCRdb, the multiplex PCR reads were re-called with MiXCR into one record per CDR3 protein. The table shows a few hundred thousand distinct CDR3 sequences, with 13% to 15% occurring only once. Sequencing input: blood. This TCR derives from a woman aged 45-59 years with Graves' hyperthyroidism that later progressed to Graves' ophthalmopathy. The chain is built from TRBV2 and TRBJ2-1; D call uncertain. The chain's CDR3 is CASSWNEQFF. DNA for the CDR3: TGTGCCAGCAGCTGGAATGAGCAGTTCTTC. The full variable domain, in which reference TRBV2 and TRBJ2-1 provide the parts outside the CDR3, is EPEVTQTPSHQVTQMGQEVILRCVPISNHLYFYWYRQILGQKVEFLVSFYNNEISEKSEIFDDQFSVERPDGSNFTLKIRSTKLEDSAMYFCASSWNEQFFGPGTRLTVL.